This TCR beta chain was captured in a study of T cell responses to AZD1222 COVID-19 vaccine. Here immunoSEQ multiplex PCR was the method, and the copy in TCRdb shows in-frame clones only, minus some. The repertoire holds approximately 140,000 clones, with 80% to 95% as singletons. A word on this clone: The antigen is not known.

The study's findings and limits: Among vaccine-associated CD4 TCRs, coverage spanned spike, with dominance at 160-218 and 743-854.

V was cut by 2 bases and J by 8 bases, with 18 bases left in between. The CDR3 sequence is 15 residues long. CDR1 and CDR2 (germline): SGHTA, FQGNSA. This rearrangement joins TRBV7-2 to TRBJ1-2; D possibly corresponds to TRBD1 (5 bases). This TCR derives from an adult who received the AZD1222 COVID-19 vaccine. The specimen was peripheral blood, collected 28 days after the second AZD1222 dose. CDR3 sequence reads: CASSLNAGSVEGYTF. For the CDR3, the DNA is TGTGCCAGCAGCTTAAACGCAGGGTCGGTTGAGGGCTACACCTTC.